The sequence of this TCR beta chain was determined in a study of CD8 T cells in Susac syndrome. Random hexamers were used to reverse transcribe 0.5 to 1 ug of RNA. Via MiXCR, TCRdb re-called the immunoSEQ multiplex PCR reads, giving one row per CDR3 protein. The sample lists about 120,000 distinct CDR3 sequences, 94% occurring once. This clonotype was counted once. Sequencing of TCR beta was carried out in blood CD8+ and CD4+ T cells. FACS enriched CD8+ TEMRA cells, while bulk CD8+ and CD4+ were negatively isolated. The sample taken for sequencing was CD4+ T cells from PBMCs. The TCR originated in a human donor in good health.

The CDR3 DNA reads TGTGCCAGCTCATTAAACGGGGGAAGTCACGAGCAGTTCTTC. Translation gives CASSLNGGSHEQFF. The chain recombines TRBV18 with TRBJ2-1; possibly TRBD2 for D (6 bases). Germline V gene lookup returns CDR1 KGHSH and CDR2 LQKENI. The CDR3 covers 14 residues. The V end was cut by 5 bases, the J end by 10 bases, with 18 bases between.